This TCR beta chain is from a study of radiation and T cells in renal cell carcinoma. The overall study: Nephrectomy followed 15 Gy stereotactic body radiation by 4 weeks. Study-level results: Baseline intratumoral clonotype presence is unknown without pretreatment biopsies. In blood, top tumor clones expanded by 2 weeks, shrinking by 4.

Time point denoted: blood 2 weeks post-SBRT. The sample's treatment: 15 Gy SBRT to primary tumor, nephrectomy 4 weeks later. Blood was sampled at baseline, 2 weeks and 4 weeks after SBRT. In the case of this clone: Its specificity is unknown.

Germline assignment: CDR1 DFQATT and CDR2 SNEGSKA (reference sequence). Trimming left V 4 bases short and J 8 bases short, with 11 bases between. There are 11 residues in the CDR3. Measured with immunoSEQ multiplex PCR; TCRdb has only the in-frame clones, and not every one. In the table there are around 130,000 clones, roughly 77% of which are singletons. The chain couples TRBV20-1 to TRBJ1-2, with unresolved D. The sample was blood, taken from a patient whose treatment included radiotherapy and nephrectomy. The sequence derives from a woman aged 55-70 years with renal cell carcinoma. The CDR3 DNA sequence: TGCAGTGCTACTTTCGAGAGGGGCTACACCTTC. Encoded protein: CSATFERGYTF.